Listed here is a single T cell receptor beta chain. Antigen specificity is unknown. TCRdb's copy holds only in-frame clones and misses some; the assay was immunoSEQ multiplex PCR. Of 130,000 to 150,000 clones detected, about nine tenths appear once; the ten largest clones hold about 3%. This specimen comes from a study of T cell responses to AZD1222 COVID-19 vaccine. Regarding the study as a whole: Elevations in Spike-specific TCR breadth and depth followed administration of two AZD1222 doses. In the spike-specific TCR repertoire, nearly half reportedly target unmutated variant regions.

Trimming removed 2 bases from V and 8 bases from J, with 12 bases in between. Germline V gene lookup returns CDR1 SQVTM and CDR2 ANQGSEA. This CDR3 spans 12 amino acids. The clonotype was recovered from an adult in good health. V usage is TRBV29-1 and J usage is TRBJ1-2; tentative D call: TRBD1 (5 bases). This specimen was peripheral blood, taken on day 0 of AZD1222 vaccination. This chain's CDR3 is CSVESTVGGYTF. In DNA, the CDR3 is TGCAGCGTTGAATCGACAGTCGGCGGCTACACCTTC.